A single sample is the source of the 22 T cell receptor beta chains below, sequenced in a study of blood T cell repertoires in COVID-19. The method was immunoSEQ multiplex PCR; TCRdb's version includes in-frame clones alone and lacks a portion of them. Of a few hundred thousand clones listed, around 87% are singletons. Sequenced: peripheral blood. All receptors derive from a woman between 45 and 65 years old with acute or convalescent COVID-19.

This clone showed up just a few times. As DNA, the CDR3 is TGTGCCAGCGGGAGACAGGGGCCCAACGAGCAGTACTTC. Protein product: CASGRQGPNEQYF. The rearrangement uses TRBV2 and TRBJ2-7; 8 positions agree with TRBD1. Germline CDR1 reads SNHLY; CDR2 reads FYNNEI. V shed 8 bases and J 5 bases; nucleotides not matched to a gene: 8. This CDR3 spans 13 amino acids.

The V gene is TRBV30, the J gene TRBJ2-3; 8 bases are shared with TRBD2. This CDR3 is 13 amino acids long. Germline V gene lookup returns CDR1 GTSNPN and CDR2 SVGIG (reference sequence). V trimming: 7 bases; J trimming: 6 bases; junction bases outside the gene matches: 9. The CDR3 loop reads CAYGPGGWDTQYF. The CDR3 DNA reads TGTGCCTATGGACCGGGAGGGTGGGATACGCAGTATTTT.

The chain employs TRBV7-3 and TRBJ2-3, with 14 bases aligning to TRBD2. Germline V CDR1 and CDR2: SGHTA, FQGTGA. The CDR3 loop spans 20 amino acids. Unmatched junction bases numbered 15, after V lost 4 bases and J lost 3 bases. The CDR3 sequence is CASSSYGLAGGLGRTDTQYF. Here the CDR3 DNA reads TGTGCCAGCAGCTCCTACGGACTAGCGGGAGGTCTCGGGAGAACAGATACGCAGTATTTT.

The rearrangement joins TRBV3-1 (or the pseudogene TRBV3-2) to TRBJ2-3, with a weak D call TRBD2 (5 bases). V was trimmed by 3 bases and J by 2 bases, leaving 15 bases between them. This CDR3 is built from 16 residues. Germline loops: CDR1 LGHDT, CDR2 YNNKEL (reference sequence). CDR3 nucleotide sequence: TGTGCCAGCAGCCAGAGAGGGCTATCAATCACAGATACGCAGTATTTT. Translating it yields CASSQRGLSITDTQYF.

The chain couples TRBV19 to TRBJ2-4; D is uncertain. Trimming stripped 5 bases from V and 13 bases from J, with 18 bases between. Looked up from germline, CDR1 is LNHDA and CDR2 is SQIVND (reference sequence). The CDR3 consists of 13 residues. This chain's CDR3 is CASSPGAAMAQYF. CDR3 nucleotides: TGTGCCAGTAGTCCGGGTGCGGCGATGGCCCAGTACTTC.

The chain carries TRBV27 and TRBJ1-1; a weak D match, TRBD1 (5 bases). Germline V gives CDR1 MNHEY, CDR2 SMNVEV (reference sequence). Trimming took 6 bases from V and 1 from J, leaving 12 bases between them. The CDR3 totals 14 residues. This chain's CDR3 is CASRPGRANTEAFF. The CDR3 DNA sequence: TGTGCCAGCAGGCCAGGGAGGGCGAACACTGAAGCTTTCTTT.

This clone showed up just once. V and J are TRBV3-1 (or the pseudogene TRBV3-2) and TRBJ2-3, with D unresolved. V was shortened by 4 bases and J by 5 bases, with 10 bases between the two germline ends. The germline V gene has CDR1 LGHDT and CDR2 YNNKEL (reference sequence). The CDR3 sequence is 13 residues long. In DNA form, the CDR3 reads TGTGCCAGCAGCCTCCCCATCGGAGATACGCAGTATTTT. It specifies CASSLPIGDTQYF.

As DNA, the CDR3 is TGTGCCAGCAGTTTAAGACAGATCTATGGCTACACCTTC. It is translated as CASSLRQIYGYTF. The chain uses TRBV28 and TRBJ1-2; D perhaps matches TRBD1 (5 bases). The germline V gene has CDR1 MDHEN and CDR2 SYDVKM. The CDR3 is 13 residues long. Trimming removed 2 bases from V and 4 bases from J, with 8 bases in between.

This rearrangement joins TRBV27 to TRBJ1-2; the D is unclear. Trimming removed 3 bases at V and 6 bases at J, with 11 bases between. Looked up from germline, CDR1 is MNHEY and CDR2 is SMNVEV (reference sequence). There are 13 residues in the CDR3. CDR3 sequence (DNA): TGTGCCAGCAGTTTTGCGAGGTTCGATGGCTACACCTTC. Translating gives CASSFARFDGYTF.

The chain recombines TRBV28 with TRBJ1-6, with D possibly being TRBD1 (6 bases). Trimming removed 6 bases from V and 7 bases from J, with 19 bases in between. The CDR3 has 16 amino acids. CDR1 is MDHEN, CDR2 SYDVKM, per germline. DNA for the CDR3: TGTGCCAGCAGCTTTACAGGGTCCCTTGAGAATTCACCCCTCCACTTT. Its translation: CASSFTGSLENSPLHF.

The chain has TRBV27 and TRBJ1-5, with 7 bases that match TRBD1. CDR3 length: 15 amino acids. The germline V gene encodes CDR1 MNHEY and CDR2 SMNVEV (reference sequence). V dropped 4 bases and J dropped 5; count of bases not matched to a gene: 8. The CDR3 here is CASSSGTAMYQPQHF. For the CDR3, the DNA is TGTGCCAGCAGTTCCGGGACAGCAATGTATCAGCCCCAGCATTTT.

The genes are TRBV2 and TRBJ1-1; a possible D gene is TRBD1 (6 bases). Germline V CDR1 and CDR2: SNHLY, FYNNEI. Trimming removed 2 bases at V and 1 base at J, with 14 bases between. The CDR3 runs 16 residues. CDR3 sequence reads: CASSEPRVQGNTEAFF. CDR3 bases: TGTGCCAGCAGTGAACCGAGGGTACAGGGGAACACTGAAGCTTTCTTT.

The V gene is TRBV7-2, the J gene TRBJ2-7, with 7 bases lining up with TRBD1. V shed 3 bases, J shed 2 bases, and the junction held 1 base outside the gene matches. The V gene's germline CDR1 is SGHTA and CDR2 FQGNSA. The CDR3 runs to 13 residues. CDR3 DNA sequence: TGTGCCAGCAGCTTCCAGGGGGCCTACGAGCAGTACTTC. It encodes CASSFQGAYEQYF.

This chain connects TRBV30 to TRBJ1-3; 8 bases fit TRBD1. Trimming removed 5 bases from V and 2 bases from J; junction bases left unmatched: 5. Germline CDR1 reads GTSNPN; CDR2 reads SVGIG (reference sequence). The CDR3 has 14 residues. The DNA for the CDR3 is TGTGCCTGGGAAACAGGGGGTGCTGGAAACACCATATATTTT. Translated, it gives CAWETGGAGNTIYF.

The rearrangement uses TRBV3-1 (or the pseudogene TRBV3-2) and TRBJ2-5; tentatively, D is TRBD2 (6 bases). Trimming left V 4 bases short and J 0 bases short, with 9 bases between. The CDR3 is 14 residues long. Germline CDR1 is LGHDT and CDR2 is YNNKEL (reference sequence). The CDR3 DNA reads TGTGCCAGCAGCCGTAGCGGAAACCAAGAGACCCAGTACTTC. As protein: CASSRSGNQETQYF.

In its sample, this clone was seen once. The CDR3 DNA reads as TGTGCCAGCAGTTTAATACTAGCGGGAGGGCCTCTCTATCACGAGCAGTACTTC. Amino acid sequence: CASSLILAGGPLYHEQYF. The chain combines TRBV27 with TRBJ2-7; TRBD2 aligns across 13 bases. Germline CDR1 is MNHEY and CDR2 is SMNVEV (reference sequence). This CDR3 is 18 amino acids long. Unmatched junction bases numbered 12, after V lost 2 bases and J lost 5 bases.

V and J are TRBV7-9 and TRBJ2-7; 9 nucleotides line up with TRBD1. Per germline, CDR1 SEHNR and CDR2 FQNEAQ (reference sequence). V lost 4 bases and J lost 4; bases outside the gene matches: 11. This CDR3 has 16 amino acids. CDR3 protein: CASSSATGGTRYEQYF. As DNA, the CDR3 is TGTGCCAGCAGCTCAGCGACAGGGGGTACTAGATACGAGCAGTACTTC.

The count of this clone is one. The chain has TRBV7-9 and TRBJ1-2; D ambiguous. With 5 bases removed from V and 1 base from J, the gap between germline ends came to 14 bases. From germline, CDR1 is SEHNR and CDR2 FQNEAQ (reference sequence). This CDR3 has 15 residues. The CDR3, as DNA: TGTGCCAGCAGCCCGAACCCCCCTATTAACTATGGCTACACCTTC. Translated: CASSPNPPINYGYTF.

V and J are TRBV30 and TRBJ1-5; 8 bases are a match to TRBD1. CDR3 length: 15 residues. With 3 bases clipped from V and 4 bases from J, the junction kept 8 bases outside the gene matches. Germline values: CDR1 GTSNPN, CDR2 SVGIG (reference sequence). CDR3 region: CAWSDRDRRNQPQHF. For the CDR3, the DNA is TGTGCCTGGAGCGACCGGGACAGGCGGAATCAGCCCCAGCATTTT.

This clone appeared a few times. The chain carries TRBV18 and TRBJ1-1; the D gene is possibly TRBD1 (6 bases). Trimming pared 4 bases from V and 1 base from J, leaving 13 bases between. The germline V gene has CDR1 KGHSH and CDR2 LQKENI. The CDR3 has 15 amino acids. CDR3 region: CASSLSGVSNTEAFF. The CDR3 DNA is TGTGCCAGCTCACTATCAGGGGTCTCGAACACTGAAGCTTTCTTT.

J is TRBJ2-7 and V is TRBV28, with TRBD2 as a possible D gene (5 bases). This CDR3 contains 15 residues. Per the germline V gene, CDR1 is MDHEN and CDR2 is SYDVKM. V was shortened by 2 bases and J by 2 bases, with 13 bases between the two germline ends. Written as DNA, the CDR3 is TGTGCCAGCAGTTTACGGTCGAGCGGCCCCTACGAGCAGTACTTC. Translated: CASSLRSSGPYEQYF. Full variable domain (remainder filled in from reference TRBV28 and TRBJ2-7): DVKVTQSSRYLVKRTGEKVFLECVQDMDHENMFWYRQDPGLGLRLIYFSYDVKMKEKGDIPEGYSVSREKKERFSLILESASTNQTSMYLCASSLRSSGPYEQYFGPGTRLTVT.

This clone occurred once. The CDR3 region is CASSQYEVYGYTF. CDR3 nucleotides: TGTGCCAGCAGTCAATATGAGGTCTATGGCTACACCTTC. J is TRBJ1-2 and V is TRBV12-3 or TRBV12-4; no clear D gene. The ends were cut back, 5 bases at V and 4 bases at J, with 11 bases in the middle. CDR3 length equals 13 residues.